This T cell receptor (beta chain) was sequenced during a study of blood T cells in healthy people across ages. This CDR3 contains 13 residues. Germline CDR1 and CDR2: MDHEN and SYDVKM. V lost 7 bases and J 2 bases, leaving 11 bases between the germline ends. Then a second PCR, running about 7 to 11 cycles, was carried out with a sample-barcoded 5' primer and a J-beta primer mix. TCRdb reprocessed the 5' RACE reads via MiXCR and lists one record per CDR3 protein. The repertoire holds roughly 1 million distinct CDR3 sequences, with under 30% as singletons. This sample also appeared in a second study, on T cells of mothers and their children.

What was sequenced was blood. This receptor was obtained from a girl aged 2 to 10 in good health. The chain joins TRBV28 to TRBJ2-5; D might be TRBD1 or TRBD2, each matching 5 bases. The CDR3 protein is CASIRDEQETQYF. DNA for the CDR3: TGTGCCAGCATCCGGGACGAACAAGAGACCCAGTACTTC.